This T cell receptor beta chain was captured by sequencing in a study of T cell repertoires in cytomegalovirus infection. For the study at large: Recently identified HLA-C-restricted CMV epitopes and well-studied HLA-B-restricted CMV epitopes were used by the study. A matching HLA type, together with CMV infection, was signaled by public TCR beta signatures.

Whole-study findings and limits: The cumulative frequency of public TCR beta families distinguished individuals who carried CMV together with the relevant HLA.

Ten or more counts support this clonotype. Its antigen is not known. The V and J ends lost 2 bases and 5 bases respectively, with 20 bases between them. Germline V gene sequence: CDR1 SGHVS, CDR2 FQNEAQ. The CDR3 is made up of 17 amino acids. From the reads, TCRdb called clonotypes with MiXCR, one entry per CDR3 protein. The top ten clones hold roughly a fifth of a sample with 250,000 to 300,000 distinct CDR3 sequences, 20% to 25% of them seen once. V is TRBV7-8 and J is TRBJ2-3, with D maybe TRBD2 (6 bases). The receptor comes from a human donor in good health (CMV status not recorded). Some clones in this sample may be carry-over from other donors' samples. The sequencing here drew on cultured PBMCs, taken from culture after CMV antigen stimulation. Here the CDR3 DNA reads TGTGCCAGCAGCTTAATCTCCTGGGGAGTGGGGGGAGATACGCAGTATTTT. Translation gives CASSLISWGVGGDTQYF. Full variable domain (remainder filled in from reference TRBV7-8 and TRBJ2-3): GAGVSQSPRYKVAKRGQDVALRCDPISGHVSLFWYQQALGQGPEFLTYFQNEAQLDKSGLPSDRFFAERPEGSVSTLKIQRTQQEDSAVYLCASSLISWGVGGDTQYFGPGTRLTVL.